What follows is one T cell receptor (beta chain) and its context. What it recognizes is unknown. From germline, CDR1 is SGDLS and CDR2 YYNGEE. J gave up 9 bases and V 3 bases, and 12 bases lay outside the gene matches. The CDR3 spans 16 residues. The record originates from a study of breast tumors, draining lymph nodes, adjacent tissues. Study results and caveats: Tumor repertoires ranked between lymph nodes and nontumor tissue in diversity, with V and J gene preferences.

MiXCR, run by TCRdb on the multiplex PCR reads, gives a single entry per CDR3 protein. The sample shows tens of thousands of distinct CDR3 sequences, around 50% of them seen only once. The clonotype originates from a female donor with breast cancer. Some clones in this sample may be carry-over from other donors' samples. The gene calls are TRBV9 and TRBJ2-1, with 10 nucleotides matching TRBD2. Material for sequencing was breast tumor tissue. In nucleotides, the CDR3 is TGTGCCAGCAGCGCTACTCCCGGGACTAGCGCTATTGAGCAGTTCTTC. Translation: CASSATPGTSAIEQFF.